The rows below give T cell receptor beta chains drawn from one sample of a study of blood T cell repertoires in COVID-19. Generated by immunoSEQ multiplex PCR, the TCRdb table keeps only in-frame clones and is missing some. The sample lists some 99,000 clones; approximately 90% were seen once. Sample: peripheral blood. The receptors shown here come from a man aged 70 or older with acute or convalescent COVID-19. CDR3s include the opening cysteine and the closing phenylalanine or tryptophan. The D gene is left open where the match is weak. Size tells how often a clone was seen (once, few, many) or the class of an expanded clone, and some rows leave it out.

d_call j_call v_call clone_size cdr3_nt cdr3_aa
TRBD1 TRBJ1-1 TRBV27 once TGTGCCAGCAGTTGGGCGCAGGGGGGAACTGAAGCTTTCTTT CASSWAQGGTEAFF
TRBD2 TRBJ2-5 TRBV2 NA TGTGCCAGCATACTCGTAGCGGGGTACCAAGAGACCCAGTACTTC CASILVAGYQETQYF
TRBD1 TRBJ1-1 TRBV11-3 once TGTGCCAGCAGCCAGAGCGGACAGGGTAGAACTGAAGCTTTCTTT CASSQSGQGRTEAFF
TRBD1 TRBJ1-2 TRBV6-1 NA TGTGCCAGCAGTGAAAGTCAACAGGGGTATGGCTACACCTTC CASSESQQGYGYTF
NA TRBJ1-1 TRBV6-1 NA TGTGCCAGCAGTGTCACAGGGTCGACGCTGTTCATGAACACTGAAGCTTTCTTT CASSVTGSTLFMNTEAFF
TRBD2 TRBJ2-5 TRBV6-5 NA TGTGCCAGCCAACCCGGGAGGGGACCCCAAGAGACCCAGTACTTC CASQPGRGPQETQYF
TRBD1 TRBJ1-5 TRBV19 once TGTGCCAGTAGTATACGGACCCCAGGGGGTCAGCCCCAGCATTTT CASSIRTPGGQPQHF
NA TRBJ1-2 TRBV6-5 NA TGTGCCAGCAGTTACTCACAGGGATTTGATTATGGCTACACCTTC CASSYSQGFDYGYTF
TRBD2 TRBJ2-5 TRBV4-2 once TGTGCCAGCAGCCAGGACAGCGGGGGATTCGAGACCCAGTACTTC CASSQDSGGFETQYF
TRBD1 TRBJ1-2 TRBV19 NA TGTGCCAGTAGTACCGGGACAGGGTATGGCTACACCTTC CASSTGTGYGYTF
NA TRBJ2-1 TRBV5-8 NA TGTGCCAGCAGCTTGGCCCGAAGCCCAGGCCCGCGGTTCTTC CASSLARSPGPRFF
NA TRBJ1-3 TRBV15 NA TGTGCCACCAGCATCCCCTCGGAGGAGATGAACACCATATATTTT CATSIPSEEMNTIYF
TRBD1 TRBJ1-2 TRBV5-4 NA TGTGCCAGCAGCTTGAGGGGGCCAGAGAGGCATGGCTACACCTTC CASSLRGPERHGYTF
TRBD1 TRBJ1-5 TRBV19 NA TGTGCCAGTAGTATCCCTGGACAGGGGATCAATCAGCCCCAGCATTTT CASSIPGQGINQPQHF
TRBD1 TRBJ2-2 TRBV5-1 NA TGCGCCAGCAGCCCCTTGGGACAGGGTGACACCGGGGAGCTGTTTTTT CASSPLGQGDTGELFF
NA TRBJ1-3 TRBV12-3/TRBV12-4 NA TGTGCCAGCAGTTTTGGGCCTCGAAACACCATATATTTT CASSFGPRNTIYF
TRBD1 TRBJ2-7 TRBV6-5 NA TGTGCCAGCAGTAGGGACAGGGGCTACGAGCAGTACTTC CASSRDRGYEQYF
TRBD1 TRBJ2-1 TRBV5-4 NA TGTGCCAGCAGCGGGGGACAGGGGGTTGGTCGGCAGTTCTTC CASSGGQGVGRQFF
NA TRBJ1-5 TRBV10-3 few TGTGCCATCAGTGAATCGGGAAACAATCAGCCCCAGCATTTT CAISESGNNQPQHF
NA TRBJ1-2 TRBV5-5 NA TGTGCCAGCAGCTTGTACATAAACTATGGCTACACCTTC CASSLYINYGYTF
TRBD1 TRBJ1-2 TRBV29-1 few TGCAGCGTTTGGACAGGGGACGGCGGCTACACCTTC CSVWTGDGGYTF
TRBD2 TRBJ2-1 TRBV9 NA TGTGCCAGCAGCGTAGTTCCGGGGGGTGGCTACAATGAGCAGTTCTTC CASSVVPGGGYNEQFF
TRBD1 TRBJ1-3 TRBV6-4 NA TGTGCCAGCAGTGATCGACAGGGGTCCACATTTCGCTGTGGAAACACCATATATTTT CASSDRQGSTFRCGNTIYF